A single TCR beta chain is shown here with its context. The table lists this clone with a count of one. What this receptor recognizes is not known. No qualities accompany the bases; no much larger clone lies one base away. The sample belongs to a study of T cell responses to AZD1222 COVID-19 vaccine (dated by TCRdb to about 2021). Broadly, across the study: AZD1222 recipients whose second dose came at about 4 weeks and those whose second dose came at about 12 weeks were combined into one group, since spike-specific TCR depth and breadth did not differ between the two schedules. A total of around 240 trial participants underwent TCR sequencing, of whom 207 had received two doses of AZD1222 and some 25 had received two doses of the MenACWY control vaccine. Trial participants were enrolled into age subgroups of 18-55, 56-69 and 70-plus years, which contained 148, 28 and 57 TCR-sequenced participants, respectively. The investigation overall reported the following: Because no day 14 peak-response samples were available, the repertoires could be characterized only after the peak T cell response. Conclusions about previously exposed vaccinees are limited, since just a handful of AZD1222 recipients were seropositive for SARS-CoV-2 at baseline. A significant rise in spike-specific TCR breadth and depth was observed after two AZD1222 doses relative to day 0 and relative to MenACWY recipients. Epitopes outside the regions mutated in the B.1.351 and B.1.1.7 variants were reportedly recognized by nearly half of the unique spike-specific TCRs. CD4 TCRs associated with the vaccine covered the entire spike protein, and the dominant responses were in regions 160-218 and 743-854. Participants were mostly white British and included more females than males, and it was suggested by the authors that clonal diversity may have been underestimated. The 56-69-year group was small, and its depth increase did not reach significance, likely because of low power.

The label giving this sample's time point can be read as: baseline before first vaccination. Samples from vaccinated people were obtained from the UK trials COV001 and COV002, which included a single-blind randomized controlled phase 2/3 trial of AZD1222 (ChAdOx1 nCoV-19) in healthy adults. Trial participant PBMC samples were collected at day 0 and day 28 after the second dose for TCRbeta chain sequencing. The CDR3 regions of human TCRbeta chains were analyzed by immunosequencing. The authors' analysis ran thus. TCRs in the repertoires were compared against a reference library of SARS-CoV-2-specific TCRs that had been generated with the MIRA antigen-specificity platform. Breadth was defined as the fraction of unique TCRs that were SARS-CoV-2-associated. Depth was defined as the fraction of total T cells that were SARS-CoV-2-associated. Using the MIRA data, every spike-specific TCR was mapped to the spike region that the TCR reacted to and assigned to either a CD4 or a CD8 class. Log10-transformed breadth and depth values were compared by one-way ANOVA with Sidak's multiple comparisons tests. The table comes from immuneACCESS by way of TCRdb, which keeps in-frame sequences with V and J called. Part of the clones is missing from these tables; in studies checked, under half for an unresolved V gene and the rest for unknown reasons. From that table come the V and J calls and clone size; the DNA was used to work out D and trimming. This sample is represented by about 150,000 clones; approximately 93% of them were singletons. The ten largest account for around 5% of the sample.

Relative to germline, V is 2 bases shorter and J is 2 bases shorter, with 9 bases between their ends. The germline V gene yields LGHNT for CDR1 and FRNRAP for CDR2. From the cysteine up to the phenylalanine, the CDR3 has a length of 14 residues. The sequence is cut down to CDR3 DNA, 42 bases in frame from base 1. This clonotype was sampled from an adult in good health. This chain is built from TRBV12-5 and TRBJ1-1; the D gene cannot be named for sure. Sequenced material: peripheral blood, taken on day 0 of AZD1222 vaccination. The CDR3 has the sequence CASGLWGFNTEAFF. The DNA is TGTGCTAGTGGTTTGTGGGGTTTTAACACTGAAGCTTTCTTT.